This is a list of T cell receptor beta chains from one sample in a study of blood T cell repertoires in COVID-19. The protocol was immunoSEQ multiplex PCR, while the TCRdb copy is restricted to in-frame clones and leaves out a portion. The table has more than 300,000 clones, roughly nine tenths seen once. The specimen sequenced was peripheral blood. The receptor set was obtained from a woman between 25 and 40 years old with COVID-19, enrolled during active disease. CDR3s include the opening cysteine and the closing phenylalanine or tryptophan. Each record gives: J gene, D gene, clone size, V gene, CDR3 protein, CDR3 DNA. The D gene is left open where the match is weak. Clone size is given for some rows only: seen once, a few or many times, or a class if the clone is expanded.

j_gene: TRBJ1-4; d_gene: .; abundance: .; v_gene: TRBV9; CDR3aa: CASSGGTGATNEKLFF; CDR3nt: TGTGCCAGCAGCGGGGGCACGGGGGCAACTAATGAAAAACTGTTTTTT
j_gene: TRBJ1-5; d_gene: TRBD1; abundance: once; v_gene: TRBV5-3; CDR3aa: CARSPGQVLNQPQHF; CDR3nt: TGTGCCAGAAGCCCGGGACAGGTCCTCAATCAGCCCCAGCATTTT
j_gene: TRBJ1-1; d_gene: .; abundance: .; v_gene: TRBV2; CDR3aa: CASSSLLTGNTEAFF; CDR3nt: TGTGCCAGCAGCTCCTTACTGACGGGGAACACTGAAGCTTTCTTT
j_gene: TRBJ2-7; d_gene: .; abundance: .; v_gene: TRBV12-3/TRBV12-4; CDR3aa: CASSFSRDEQYF; CDR3nt: TGTGCCAGCAGTTTTAGCAGGGACGAGCAGTACTTC
j_gene: TRBJ1-3; d_gene: .; abundance: .; v_gene: TRBV28; CDR3aa: CASGPPGTPGNTIYF; CDR3nt: TGTGCCAGCGGGCCGCCCGGGACACCTGGAAACACCATATATTTT
j_gene: TRBJ1-2; d_gene: .; abundance: .; v_gene: TRBV15; CDR3aa: CATSRDSNYGYTF; CDR3nt: TGTGCCACCAGCAGAGACAGTAACTATGGCTACACCTTC
j_gene: TRBJ1-2; d_gene: .; abundance: .; v_gene: TRBV19; CDR3aa: CASSKIGTGDYGYTF; CDR3nt: TGTGCCAGTAGTAAGATCGGGACTGGCGACTATGGCTACACCTTC
j_gene: TRBJ2-2; d_gene: TRBD2; abundance: .; v_gene: TRBV7-9; CDR3aa: CASSLGPGLAGSGGELFF; CDR3nt: TGTGCCAGCAGTTTGGGACCGGGACTAGCGGGGAGTGGCGGGGAGCTGTTTTTT
j_gene: TRBJ2-1; d_gene: .; abundance: .; v_gene: TRBV6-5; CDR3aa: CASSYSAGRDEQFF; CDR3nt: TGTGCCAGCAGTTACTCTGCGGGGCGGGATGAGCAGTTCTTC
j_gene: TRBJ2-1; d_gene: TRBD2; abundance: once; v_gene: TRBV20-1; CDR3aa: CSASTAGGLRDNEQFF; CDR3nt: TGCAGTGCTAGTACCGCGGGGGGACTCAGGGACAATGAGCAGTTCTTC
j_gene: TRBJ2-3; d_gene: TRBD1; abundance: .; v_gene: TRBV3-1/TRBV3-2; CDR3aa: CASSPRDRTDTQYF; CDR3nt: TGTGCCAGCAGTCCTAGGGACAGAACAGATACGCAGTATTTT
j_gene: TRBJ1-1; d_gene: .; abundance: .; v_gene: TRBV11-2; CDR3aa: CASSLDRSEVYEAFF; CDR3nt: TGTGCCAGCAGCTTAGATCGATCAGAGGTGTATGAAGCTTTCTTT
j_gene: TRBJ1-4; d_gene: .; abundance: .; v_gene: TRBV4-2; CDR3aa: CASSLSSINEKLFF; CDR3nt: TGTGCCAGCAGCCTTTCGAGCATAAATGAAAAACTGTTTTTT
j_gene: TRBJ2-7; d_gene: .; abundance: .; v_gene: TRBV7-8; CDR3aa: CASSPQTASYEQYF; CDR3nt: TGTGCCAGCAGTCCACAGACGGCCTCCTACGAGCAGTACTTC
j_gene: TRBJ2-1; d_gene: .; abundance: .; v_gene: TRBV20-1; CDR3aa: CSANTRDEQFF; CDR3nt: TGCAGTGCTAATACCAGGGATGAGCAGTTCTTC
j_gene: TRBJ1-3; d_gene: TRBD1; abundance: .; v_gene: TRBV14; CDR3aa: CASSQDRRTGVGKDTIYF; CDR3nt: TGTGCCAGCAGCCAAGATCGCCGGACAGGGGTCGGGAAGGACACCATATATTTT
j_gene: TRBJ2-2; d_gene: .; abundance: .; v_gene: TRBV21-1; CDR3aa: CASSKVAGGINTGELFF; CDR3nt: .
j_gene: TRBJ1-5; d_gene: .; abundance: .; v_gene: TRBV27; CDR3aa: CASSLSFGGQPQHF; CDR3nt: TGTGCCAGCAGTTTAAGTTTCGGGGGACAGCCCCAGCATTTT
j_gene: TRBJ1-6; d_gene: .; abundance: .; v_gene: TRBV14; CDR3aa: CASSQDHPGELVSPLHF; CDR3nt: TGTGCCAGCAGCCAAGATCATCCCGGGGAATTGGTTTCACCCCTCCACTTT
j_gene: TRBJ1-3; d_gene: .; abundance: .; v_gene: TRBV5-1; CDR3aa: CASSLEGATDTIYF; CDR3nt: TGCGCCAGCAGCTTGGAAGGGGCGACGGACACCATATATTTT
j_gene: TRBJ2-2; d_gene: TRBD2; abundance: .; v_gene: TRBV6-2/TRBV6-3; CDR3aa: CASSRTSGDLMNTGELFF; CDR3nt: TGTGCCAGCAGTCGGACTAGCGGGGACCTAATGAACACCGGGGAGCTGTTTTTT
j_gene: TRBJ2-3; d_gene: TRBD1; abundance: .; v_gene: TRBV14; CDR3aa: CASSPQGANSTDTQYF; CDR3nt: TGTGCCAGCAGCCCACAGGGGGCTAATAGCACAGATACGCAGTATTTT
j_gene: TRBJ1-1; d_gene: .; abundance: .; v_gene: TRBV6-5; CDR3aa: CASSGGPEGTEAFF; CDR3nt: TGTGCCAGCTCCGGAGGGCCCGAGGGTACTGAAGCTTTCTTT
j_gene: TRBJ1-4; d_gene: .; abundance: .; v_gene: TRBV29-1; CDR3aa: CSVEGLLNEKLFF; CDR3nt: TGCAGCGTTGAGGGGCTACTTAATGAAAAACTGTTTTTT
j_gene: TRBJ1-1; d_gene: TRBD1; abundance: .; v_gene: TRBV2; CDR3aa: CASARDRNTEAFF; CDR3nt: TGTGCCAGCGCCCGGGACAGGAACACTGAAGCTTTCTTT
j_gene: TRBJ2-5; d_gene: .; abundance: .; v_gene: TRBV9; CDR3aa: CASSSGGGAVRETQYF; CDR3nt: TGTGCCAGCAGCTCCGGAGGCGGGGCAGTTAGGGAGACCCAGTACTTC
j_gene: TRBJ1-2; d_gene: TRBD1; abundance: few; v_gene: TRBV10-2; CDR3aa: CASRAHSFQGAGGYTF; CDR3nt: TGCGCCAGCAGAGCCCATTCCTTCCAGGGGGCTGGTGGCTACACCTTC
j_gene: TRBJ1-6; d_gene: .; abundance: .; v_gene: TRBV3-1/TRBV3-2; CDR3aa: CASSQGDTNSPLHF; CDR3nt: TGTGCCAGCAGCCAAGGGGACACCAATTCACCCCTCCACTTT
j_gene: TRBJ1-4; d_gene: .; abundance: .; v_gene: TRBV4-1; CDR3aa: CASSEYQRIAEKLFF; CDR3nt: TGCGCCAGCAGCGAATACCAGCGGATAGCCGAAAAACTGTTTTTT
j_gene: TRBJ1-1; d_gene: TRBD1; abundance: .; v_gene: TRBV2; CDR3aa: CASNTGTENTEAFF; CDR3nt: TGTGCCAGCAATACCGGGACAGAGAACACTGAAGCTTTCTTT
j_gene: TRBJ2-1; d_gene: .; abundance: .; v_gene: TRBV9; CDR3aa: CASSVGGGTYNEQFF; CDR3nt: TGTGCCAGCAGCGTGGGAGGGGGGACATACAATGAGCAGTTCTTC
j_gene: TRBJ1-3; d_gene: TRBD1; abundance: .; v_gene: TRBV28; CDR3aa: CASRGTAGNTIYF; CDR3nt: TGTGCCAGCAGGGGGACAGCCGGAAACACCATATATTTT
j_gene: TRBJ2-1; d_gene: TRBD2; abundance: .; v_gene: TRBV13; CDR3aa: CASSNQRGPHNEQFF; CDR3nt: TGTGCCAGCAGCAACCAGCGGGGGCCGCACAATGAGCAGTTCTTC
j_gene: TRBJ1-3; d_gene: .; abundance: .; v_gene: TRBV28; CDR3aa: CASRAGGGNTIYF; CDR3nt: TGTGCCAGCAGGGCGGGCGGCGGAAACACCATATATTTT
j_gene: TRBJ2-5; d_gene: .; abundance: .; v_gene: TRBV7-3; CDR3aa: CASSLTGFSETQYF; CDR3nt: TGTGCCAGCAGCTTAACGGGCTTCTCAGAGACCCAGTACTTC
j_gene: TRBJ1-2; d_gene: .; abundance: .; v_gene: TRBV2; CDR3aa: CASSENSTPNGYTF; CDR3nt: TGTGCCAGCAGTGAAAACTCCACTCCCAATGGCTACACCTTC
j_gene: TRBJ1-1; d_gene: .; abundance: .; v_gene: TRBV29-1; CDR3aa: CSVEETGTANTEAFF; CDR3nt: TGCAGCGTTGAAGAGACAGGCACCGCGAACACTGAAGCTTTCTTT
j_gene: TRBJ2-3; d_gene: TRBD2; abundance: .; v_gene: TRBV24-1; CDR3aa: CATSDRGLAGTDTQYF; CDR3nt: TGTGCCACCAGTGATCGGGGACTAGCGGGTACAGATACGCAGTATTTT
j_gene: TRBJ1-6; d_gene: .; abundance: .; v_gene: TRBV4-3; CDR3aa: CASSQRQGYSPLHF; CDR3nt: TGCGCCAGCAGCCAAAGGCAGGGCTATTCACCCCTCCACTTT
j_gene: TRBJ1-1; d_gene: .; abundance: .; v_gene: TRBV27; CDR3aa: CASSLSGRVLNTEAFF; CDR3nt: TGTGCCAGCAGTTTATCGGGCAGGGTTCTGAACACTGAAGCTTTCTTT
j_gene: TRBJ1-2; d_gene: TRBD1; abundance: .; v_gene: TRBV29-1; CDR3aa: CSIEEDRGDTF; CDR3nt: TGCAGCATCGAAGAGGACAGGGGGGACACCTTC
j_gene: TRBJ2-4; d_gene: .; abundance: few; v_gene: TRBV7-8; CDR3aa: CASSFRRTWDIQYF; CDR3nt: TGTGCCAGCAGCTTCCGTAGGACTTGGGACATTCAGTACTTC
j_gene: TRBJ1-4; d_gene: .; abundance: .; v_gene: TRBV18; CDR3aa: CASSPDRLATNEKLFF; CDR3nt: TGTGCCAGCTCACCCGACCGACTAGCAACTAATGAAAAACTGTTTTTT
j_gene: TRBJ1-1; d_gene: .; abundance: .; v_gene: TRBV5-6; CDR3aa: CASSLDGRMNTEAFF; CDR3nt: TGTGCCAGCAGCTTGGACGGGAGAATGAACACTGAAGCTTTCTTT
j_gene: TRBJ2-5; d_gene: .; abundance: .; v_gene: TRBV9; CDR3aa: CASSTSPIETQYF; CDR3nt: TGTGCCAGCAGTACTAGCCCCATCGAGACCCAGTACTTC